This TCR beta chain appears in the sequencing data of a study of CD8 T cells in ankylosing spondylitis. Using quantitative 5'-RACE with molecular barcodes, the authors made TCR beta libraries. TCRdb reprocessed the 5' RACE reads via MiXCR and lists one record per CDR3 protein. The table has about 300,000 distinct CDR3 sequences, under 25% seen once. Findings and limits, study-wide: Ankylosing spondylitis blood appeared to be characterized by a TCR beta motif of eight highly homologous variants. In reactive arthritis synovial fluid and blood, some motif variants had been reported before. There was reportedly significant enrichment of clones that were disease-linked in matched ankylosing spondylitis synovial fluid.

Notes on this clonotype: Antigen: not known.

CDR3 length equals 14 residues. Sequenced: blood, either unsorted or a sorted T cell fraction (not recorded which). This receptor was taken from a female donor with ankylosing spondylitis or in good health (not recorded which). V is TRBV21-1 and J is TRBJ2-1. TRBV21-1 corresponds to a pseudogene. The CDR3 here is CASYFGGTYNEQFF. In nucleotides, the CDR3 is TGTGCCAGTTATTTTGGCGGAACCTACAATGAGCAGTTCTTC.